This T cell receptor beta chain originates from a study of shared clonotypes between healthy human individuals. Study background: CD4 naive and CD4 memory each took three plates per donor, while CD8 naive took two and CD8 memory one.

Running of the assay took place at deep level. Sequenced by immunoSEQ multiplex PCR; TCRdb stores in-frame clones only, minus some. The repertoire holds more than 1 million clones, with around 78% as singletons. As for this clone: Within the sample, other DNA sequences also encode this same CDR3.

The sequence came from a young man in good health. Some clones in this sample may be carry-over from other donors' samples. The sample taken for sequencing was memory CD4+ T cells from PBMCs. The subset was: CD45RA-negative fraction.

CDR3: CATSRQGGETQYF. The CDR3 DNA sequence: TGTGCCACCAGTAGACAGGGAGGGGAGACCCAGTACTTC. This rearrangement joins TRBV15 to TRBJ2-5; D may correspond to TRBD1 or TRBD2 (7 bases each). V was shortened by 6 bases and J by 5 bases, with 13 bases between the two germline ends. Germline values: CDR1 LNHNV, CDR2 YYDKDF (reference sequence). The CDR3 length is 13 residues.